This TCR beta chain was observed in a study of beta chain features in type 1 diabetes. Study conclusions and caveats: In the patient group, naive, central memory and Treg TCRB repertoires seemed more alike than in the healthy donor group. Across all four CD4+ subsets, people with type 1 diabetes showed modestly shorter TCRB CDR3s. There were fewer insertions and more deletions at the VDJ junctions of type 1 diabetes patients.

This clone was counted between two and nine times. Its antigen is still unknown. Since all of the isolated RNA was reverse transcribed, expressed TCRB transcripts were what got sequenced. This table comes from immunoSEQ multiplex PCR, and its TCRdb copy is limited to in-frame clones, with some not included. Of around 250,000 clones listed, around 22% are singletons. Sequenced input: naive CD4+ T cells from blood. This clonotype was obtained from a woman aged 25 to 45 with type 1 diabetes.

In DNA, the CDR3 is TGCGCCAGCAACGTCGGACAGGGGACCTACAATGAGCAGTTCTTC. Protein product: CASNVGQGTYNEQFF. The chain uses TRBV5-1 and TRBJ2-1, with 9 nucleotides matching TRBD1. Germline V CDR1 and CDR2: SGHRS, YFSETQ. Trimming cost V 6 bases and J 2 bases; bases outside gene matches: 6. The CDR3 contains 15 residues.